Included here is one T cell receptor beta chain sequence, with context. The germline V gene encodes CDR1 SGHNT and CDR2 YYREEE (reference sequence). Trimming at V came to 2 bases and at J to 0 bases, leaving 2 bases not matched to a gene. The CDR3 totals 14 residues. This sample is drawn from a study of blood T cell repertoires in COVID-19. The method was immunoSEQ multiplex PCR; TCRdb's version includes in-frame clones alone and lacks a portion of them. The sample has nearly 110,000 clones; about three quarters are singletons. Sequenced sample: peripheral blood. The V and J genes are TRBV5-4 and TRBJ2-7, with 7 nucleotides matching TRBD2. This TCR was sampled from a man aged 65 to 85 with acute or convalescent COVID-19. CDR3 DNA sequence: TGTGCCAGCAGCTTCGGGGAGGGCTCCTACGAGCAGTACTTC. This gives the protein CASSFGEGSYEQYF.